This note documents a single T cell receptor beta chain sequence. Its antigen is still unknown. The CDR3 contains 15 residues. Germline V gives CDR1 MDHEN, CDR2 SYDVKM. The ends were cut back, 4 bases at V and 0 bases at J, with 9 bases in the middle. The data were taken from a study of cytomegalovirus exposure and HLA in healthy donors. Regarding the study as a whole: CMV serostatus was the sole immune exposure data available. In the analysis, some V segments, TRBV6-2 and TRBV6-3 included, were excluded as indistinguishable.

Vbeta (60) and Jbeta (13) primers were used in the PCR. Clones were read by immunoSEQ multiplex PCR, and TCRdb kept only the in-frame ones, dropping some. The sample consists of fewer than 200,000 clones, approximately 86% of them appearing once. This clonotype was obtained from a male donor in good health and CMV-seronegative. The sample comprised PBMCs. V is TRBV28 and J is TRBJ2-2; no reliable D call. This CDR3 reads CASSYRDTNTGELFF. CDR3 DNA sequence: TGTGCCAGCAGTTACCGCGATACGAACACCGGGGAGCTGTTTTTT.